These 2 T cell receptor beta chains were all obtained from the same sample, sequenced in a study of cytomegalovirus exposure and HLA in healthy donors. Vbeta (60) and Jbeta (13) primers were used in the PCR. Clones were read by immunoSEQ multiplex PCR, and TCRdb kept only the in-frame ones, dropping some. The top ten clones hold about 1.4% of a sample with under 200,000 clones, around four fifths of them seen once. The sequenced sample was PBMCs. These receptors all come from a woman under 40 in good health and CMV-seronegative.

This sequence joins TRBV27 and TRBJ1-1; no reliable D call. CDR3 length equals 13 residues. CDR1 is MNHEY, CDR2 SMNVEV, per germline (reference sequence). Between the trimmed V and J ends, which lost 3 bases and 7 bases, there was a span of 12 bases. CDR3 sequence (DNA): TGTGCCAGCAGTTTTGGTACAGCAAGTGAAGCTTTCTTT. Its protein product is CASSFGTASEAFF.

Concerning this clone: The junction departs from the called germline gene at one end, perhaps through a read error. This chain joins TRBV7-9 and TRBJ1-1; possibly TRBD1 for D (5 bases). The CDR3 spans 14 residues. Germline V CDR1 and CDR2: SEHNR, FQNEAQ (reference sequence). CDR3 amino acids: CSSRNQGMNTEAFF. The DNA of the CDR3 is TGTTCCAGCCGAAACCAGGGCATGAACACTGAAGCTTTCTTT.